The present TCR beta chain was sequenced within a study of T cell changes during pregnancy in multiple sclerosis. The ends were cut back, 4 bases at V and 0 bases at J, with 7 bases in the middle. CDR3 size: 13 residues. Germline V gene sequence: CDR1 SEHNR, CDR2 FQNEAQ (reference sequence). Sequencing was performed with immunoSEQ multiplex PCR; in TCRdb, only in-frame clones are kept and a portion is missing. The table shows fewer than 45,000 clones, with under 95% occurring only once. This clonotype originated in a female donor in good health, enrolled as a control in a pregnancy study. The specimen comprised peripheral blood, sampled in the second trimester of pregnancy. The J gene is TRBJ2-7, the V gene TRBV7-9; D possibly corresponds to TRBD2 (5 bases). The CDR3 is CASSYGLSYEQYF. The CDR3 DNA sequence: TGTGCCAGCAGCTACGGACTCTCCTACGAGCAGTACTTC.